The T cell receptor (beta chain) under discussion was sequenced for a study of blood T cells in healthy people across ages. The CDR3 is made up of 15 amino acids. Germline loops: CDR1 SGHRS, CDR2 YFSETQ. Losses at the gene ends were 4 bases for V and 1 base for J; bases not matched to a gene: 5. Donors ranged from roughly 6 to 90 years old and were healthy Caucasians in Russia. Next came a second PCR, run for about 6 to 12 cycles, which used a sample-barcoded 5' primer along with a J-beta primer mix. Each single sample gave us at least 2.5 million CDR3-containing paired-end reads. One entry per CDR3 protein, called by TCRdb with MiXCR from the 5' RACE reads. This table holds some 730,000 distinct CDR3 sequences, about a fifth found once.

V is TRBV5-1 and J is TRBJ1-1; 9 bases line up with TRBD1. This receptor was obtained from a man aged 65-85 years in good health. Sequencing used blood. The DNA of the CDR3 is TGCGCCAGCAGCCCGGACAGGGGAACGAACACTGAAGCTTTCTTT. It codes for CASSPDRGTNTEAFF.